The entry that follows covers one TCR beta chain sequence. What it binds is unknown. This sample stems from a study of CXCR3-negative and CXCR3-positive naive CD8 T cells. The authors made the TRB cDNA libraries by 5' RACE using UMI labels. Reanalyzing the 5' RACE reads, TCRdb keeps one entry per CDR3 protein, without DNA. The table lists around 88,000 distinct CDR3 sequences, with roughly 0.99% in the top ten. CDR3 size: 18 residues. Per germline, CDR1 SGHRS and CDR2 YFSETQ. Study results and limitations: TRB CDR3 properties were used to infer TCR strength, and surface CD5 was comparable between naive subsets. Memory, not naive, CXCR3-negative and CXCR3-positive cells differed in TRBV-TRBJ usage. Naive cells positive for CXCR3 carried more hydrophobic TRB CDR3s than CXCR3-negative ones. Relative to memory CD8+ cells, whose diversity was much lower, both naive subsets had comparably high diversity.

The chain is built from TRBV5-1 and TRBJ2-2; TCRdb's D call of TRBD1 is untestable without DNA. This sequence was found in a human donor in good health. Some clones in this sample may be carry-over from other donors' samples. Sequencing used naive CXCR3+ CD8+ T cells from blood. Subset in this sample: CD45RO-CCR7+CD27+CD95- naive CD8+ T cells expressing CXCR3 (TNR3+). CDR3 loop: CASTHPRTGRKGTGELFF.